These 2 T cell receptor beta chains were sequenced from one sample in a study of blood T cells in healthy people across ages (dated by TCRdb to 2013 to 2016). The protocol used for the library was 5' RACE. TCRdb lists the instrument as Illumina HiSeq 2500. A second PCR of 7 to 11 cycles was run with a J-beta primer mix and a sample-barcoded 5' primer. Clones were called with MiXCR by TCRdb after fastp trimmed the public reads at Q25, and only in-frame beta chains were retained. Each entry merges the rows of one CDR3 protein and shows their most common DNA and genes. The sample records under 2,000,000 distinct CDR3 sequences, around half of which are singletons. Jointly, the top ten make up over 2% of the sample. The sequenced sample was blood. These receptor sequences come from a woman aged 40-49 years in good health.

This clonotype showed up just a few times. The rearrangement uses TRBV7-2 and TRBJ2-3, with TRBD1 matching over 9 bases. Germline V gene sequence: CDR1 SGHTA, CDR2 FQGNSA. The CDR3 has 15 amino acids. The V segment lost 2 bases and the J segment 2 bases; nucleotides outside the gene matches: 2. CDR3 nucleotide sequence: TGTGCCAGCAGCTTACAACAGGGGGCCACAGATACGCAGTATTTT. Translation gives CASSLQQGATDTQYF.

This chain connects TRBV24-1 to TRBJ1-2, with a possible D match to TRBD1 (5 bases). CDR1 and CDR2 from the germline V gene are KGHDR and SFDVKD. This CDR3 is 13 amino acids long. V lost 1 base and J 5 bases, leaving 7 bases between the germline ends. CDR3 sequence reads: CATSDFRGYGYTF. In DNA form, the CDR3 reads TGTGCCACCAGTGATTTTCGGGGGTATGGCTACACCTTC.